The 9 T cell receptor beta chains listed next were all sequenced from one sample in a study of shared clonotypes between healthy human individuals (dated by TCRdb to the early 2020s). Libraries were made using the immunoSEQ multiplex PCR assay. The source is immuneACCESS, and TCRdb retained only in-frame sequences with V and J called. Part of the clones is not carried over; for the studies checked, unresolved V genes explain less than half of this, and the remainder is unexplained. The sample table lists 550,000 to 850,000 clones, roughly 70% of them with a count of one. Of the sample, over 1.5% falls within the top ten clones. Sequenced material: memory CD4+ T cells sorted from blood. In the paper's terms, the cell subset or site label means: CD45RA-negative fraction. These receptors were obtained from a woman aged 25 to 45 in good health.

This clone appeared once. The rearrangement links TRBV4-1 to TRBJ2-5, with D perhaps TRBD2 (5 bases). CDR1 and CDR2 (germline): MGHRA, YSYEKL. The CDR3 runs 15 residues. V was pared by 7 bases and J by 5 bases, with 20 bases between. The CDR3 coding sequence is TGCGCCAGCAATAATGGGCTGGGGAGAATGGAGACCCAGTACTTC. This translates into CASNNGLGRMETQYF.

The chain combines TRBV5-1 with TRBJ2-5; D not resolved. Trimming took 2 bases from V and 1 from J, leaving 9 bases between them. Germline values: CDR1 SGHRS, CDR2 YFSETQ. The CDR3 runs 14 residues. This CDR3 reads CASSFLGIQETQYF. The DNA of the CDR3 is TGCGCCAGCAGCTTTTTGGGAATCCAAGAGACCCAGTACTTC. Full variable domain (remainder filled in from reference TRBV5-1 and TRBJ2-5): KAGVTQTPRYLIKTRGQQVTLSCSPISGHRSVSWYQQTPGQGLQFLFEYFSETQRNKGNFPGRFSGRQFSNSRSEMNVSTLELGDSALYLCASSFLGIQETQYFGPGTRLLVL.

A remark on this clone: Different DNA sequences within this sample yield the same CDR3. This chain joins TRBV19 and TRBJ1-2; D possibly corresponds to TRBD1 (5 bases). CDR3 length equals 16 residues. Germline V CDR1 and CDR2: LNHDA, SQIVND (reference sequence). V was trimmed by 3 bases and J by 0 bases, leaving 14 bases between them. CDR3 sequence reads: CASSIGGTGPNYGYTF. DNA for the CDR3: TGTGCCAGTAGTATCGGGGGAACTGGCCCTAACTATGGCTACACCTTC.

The chain uses TRBV6-5 and TRBJ2-3; a weak D match, TRBD1 (6 bases). Germline loops: CDR1 MNHEY, CDR2 SVGAGI. V was cut by 0 bases and J by 4 bases, with 8 bases left in between. The CDR3 sequence is 14 residues long. CDR3 amino acids: CASSYSGAPDTQYF. The CDR3 region has the DNA TGTGCCAGCAGTTACTCGGGGGCACCAGATACGCAGTATTTT.

V is TRBV29-1 and J is TRBJ2-5; D possibly corresponds to TRBD2 (6 bases). V was trimmed by 7 bases and J by 3 bases, leaving 6 bases between them. The CDR3 has 10 amino acids. Germline CDR1 is SQVTM and CDR2 is ANQGSEA. CDR3 sequence reads: CSGGEETQYF. For the CDR3, the DNA is TGCAGCGGGGGGGAAGAGACCCAGTACTTC.

V and J are TRBV27 and TRBJ1-1; weak D call: TRBD1 (5 bases). The CDR3 totals 13 residues. CDR1 is MNHEY and CDR2 is SMNVEV in the germline V gene (reference sequence). V shed 4 bases and J shed 11 bases, with 17 bases lying between them. The CDR3 DNA sequence: TGTGCCAGCAGTTCTTACACACAGGATCGGGCTTTCTTT. Translation gives CASSSYTQDRAFF.

In its sample, this clone was seen a few times. V usage is TRBV5-4 and J usage is TRBJ2-7; the D is unclear. Between the trimmed V and J ends, which lost 6 bases and 0 bases, there was a span of 13 bases. There are 14 residues in the CDR3. CDR1 is SGHNT, CDR2 YYREEE, per germline (reference sequence). The CDR3 DNA is TGTGCCAGCACCACACCCCGTTTCTCCTACGAGCAGTACTTC. This codes for CASTTPRFSYEQYF.

The genes are TRBV27 and TRBJ2-1; 11 nucleotides agree with TRBD2. From germline, CDR1 is MNHEY and CDR2 SMNVEV (reference sequence). This CDR3 comprises 13 residues. V lost 8 bases, J lost 8 bases, and 5 bases stayed unmatched. The CDR3 loop reads CASCLAGGYEQFF. In DNA form, the CDR3 reads TGTGCCAGCTGCCTAGCGGGAGGCTATGAGCAGTTCTTC.

The rearrangement uses TRBV28 and TRBJ1-2; D ambiguous. This CDR3 is built from 15 residues. Germline V gives CDR1 MDHEN, CDR2 SYDVKM. V lost 5 bases to trimming and J lost 0 bases, with 13 bases between them. Here the CDR3 reads CASSRTGPPNYGYTF. The CDR3 nucleotides read TGTGCCAGCAGTCGCACCGGGCCTCCTAACTATGGCTACACCTTC.